This T cell receptor (beta chain) was recorded in a study of neoadjuvant anti-PD-1 for oral cavity cancer. The count of this clone is one. Its antigen is still unknown. CDR1 LNHDA and CDR2 SQIVND come from the germline V gene (reference sequence). The CDR3 totals 16 residues. Trimming took 3 bases from V and 2 from J; bases not matched to a gene: 3. Time point given: after neoadjuvant nivolumab, at surgical resection. Regarding the study as a whole: Treg/Th17 ratio rose with pretreatment blood and fell with post-treatment tumor TCRbeta clonality.

This table comes from immunoSEQ multiplex PCR, and its TCRdb copy is limited to in-frame clones, with some not included. The sample lists over 30,000 clones, about 77% occurring once. The gene calls are TRBV19 and TRBJ2-3, with TRBD2 identical over 12 bases. This specimen consisted of PBMCs, obtained after nivolumab (anti-PD-1) treatment. This sequence was found in a person between 35 and 79 years old with oral cavity squamous cell carcinoma. The CDR3 sequence is CASSMRTSGDTDTQYF. The CDR3 DNA reads as TGTGCCAGTAGTATGAGGACTAGCGGGGACACAGATACGCAGTATTTT.